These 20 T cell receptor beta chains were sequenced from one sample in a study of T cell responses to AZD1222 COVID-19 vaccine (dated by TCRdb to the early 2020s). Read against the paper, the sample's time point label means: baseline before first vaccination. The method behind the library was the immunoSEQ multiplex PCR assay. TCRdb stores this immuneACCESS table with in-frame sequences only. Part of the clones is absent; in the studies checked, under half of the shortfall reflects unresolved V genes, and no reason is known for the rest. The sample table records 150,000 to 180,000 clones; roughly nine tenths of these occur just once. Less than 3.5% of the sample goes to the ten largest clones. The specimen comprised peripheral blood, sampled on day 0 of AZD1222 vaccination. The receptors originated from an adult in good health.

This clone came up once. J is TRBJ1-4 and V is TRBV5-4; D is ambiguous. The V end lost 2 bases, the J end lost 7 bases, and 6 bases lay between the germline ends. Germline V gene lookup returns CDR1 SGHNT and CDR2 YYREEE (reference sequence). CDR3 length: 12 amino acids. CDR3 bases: TGTGCCAGCAGCTTCCGAGGTGAAAAACTGTTTTTT. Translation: CASSFRGEKLFF. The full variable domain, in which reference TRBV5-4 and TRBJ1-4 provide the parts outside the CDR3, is ETGVTQSPTHLIKTRGQQVTLRCSSQSGHNTVSWYQQALGQGPQFIFQYYREEENGRGNFPPRFSGLQFPNYSSELNVNALELDDSALYLCASSFRGEKLFFGSGTQLSVL.

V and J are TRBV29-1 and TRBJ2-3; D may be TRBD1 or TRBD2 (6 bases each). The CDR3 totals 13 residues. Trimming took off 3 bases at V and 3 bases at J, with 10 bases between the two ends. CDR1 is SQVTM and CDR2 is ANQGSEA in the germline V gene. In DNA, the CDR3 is TGCAGCGTTGACAGGGGAGGTACAGATACGCAGTATTTT. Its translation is CSVDRGGTDTQYF.

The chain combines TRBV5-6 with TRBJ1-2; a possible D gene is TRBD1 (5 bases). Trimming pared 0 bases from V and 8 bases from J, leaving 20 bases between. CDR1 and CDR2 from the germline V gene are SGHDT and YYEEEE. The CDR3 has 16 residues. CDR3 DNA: TGTGCCAGCAGCTTGGAGGGACTAACAGAGGGCCGGGGCTACACCTTC. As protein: CASSLEGLTEGRGYTF.

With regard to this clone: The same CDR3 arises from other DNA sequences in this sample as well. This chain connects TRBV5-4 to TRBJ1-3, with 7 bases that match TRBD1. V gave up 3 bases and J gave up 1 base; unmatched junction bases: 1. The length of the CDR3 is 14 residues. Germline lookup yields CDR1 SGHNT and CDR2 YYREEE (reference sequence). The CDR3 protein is CASSSQGSGNTIYF. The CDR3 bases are TGTGCCAGCAGCTCACAGGGGTCTGGAAACACCATATATTTT.

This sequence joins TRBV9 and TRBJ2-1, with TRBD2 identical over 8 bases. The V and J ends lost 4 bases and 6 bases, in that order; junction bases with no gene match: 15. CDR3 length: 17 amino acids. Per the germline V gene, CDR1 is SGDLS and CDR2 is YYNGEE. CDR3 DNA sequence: TGTGCCAGCAGCACCCGGGGGGGGCAGGGAATTAGCAATGAGCAGTTCTTC. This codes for CASSTRGGQGISNEQFF.

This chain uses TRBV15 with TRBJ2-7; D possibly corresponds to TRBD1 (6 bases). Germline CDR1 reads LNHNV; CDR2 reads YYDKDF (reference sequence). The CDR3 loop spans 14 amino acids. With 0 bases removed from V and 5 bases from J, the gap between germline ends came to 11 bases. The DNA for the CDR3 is TGTGCCACCAGCAGAGATCGGACAGAGAACGAGCAGTACTTC. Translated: CATSRDRTENEQYF.

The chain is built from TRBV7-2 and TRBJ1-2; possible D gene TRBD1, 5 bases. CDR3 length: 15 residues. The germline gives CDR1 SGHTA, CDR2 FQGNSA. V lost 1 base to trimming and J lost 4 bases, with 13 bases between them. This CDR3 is CASSLVSTAVYGYTF. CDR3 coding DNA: TGTGCCAGCAGCTTAGTTTCGACAGCCGTCTATGGCTACACCTTC.

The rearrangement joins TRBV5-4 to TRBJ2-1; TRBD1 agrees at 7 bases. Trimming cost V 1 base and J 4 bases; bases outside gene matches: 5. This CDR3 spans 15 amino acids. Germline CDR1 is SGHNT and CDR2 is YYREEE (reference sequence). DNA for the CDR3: TGTGCCAGCAGCTTGAGTGTGACAGGGTACAATGAGCAGTTCTTC. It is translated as CASSLSVTGYNEQFF.

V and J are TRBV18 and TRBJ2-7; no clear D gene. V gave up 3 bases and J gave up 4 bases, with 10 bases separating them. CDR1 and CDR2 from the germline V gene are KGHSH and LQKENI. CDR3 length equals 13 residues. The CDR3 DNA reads TGTGCCAGCTCACCGACCAGAGCTTACGAGCAGTACTTC. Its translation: CASSPTRAYEQYF.

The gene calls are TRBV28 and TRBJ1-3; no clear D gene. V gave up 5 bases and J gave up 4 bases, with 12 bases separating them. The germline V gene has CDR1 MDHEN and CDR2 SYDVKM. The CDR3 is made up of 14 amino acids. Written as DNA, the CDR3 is TGTGCCAGCAGTGCCCCACCTGGGGGAAACACCATATATTTT. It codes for CASSAPPGGNTIYF.

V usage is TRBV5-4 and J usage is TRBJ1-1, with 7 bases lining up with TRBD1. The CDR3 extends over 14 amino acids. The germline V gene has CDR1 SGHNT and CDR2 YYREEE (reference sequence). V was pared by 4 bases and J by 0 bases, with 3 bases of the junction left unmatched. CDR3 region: CASSAGQLNTEAFF. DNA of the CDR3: TGTGCCAGCAGCGCGGGACAGCTGAACACTGAAGCTTTCTTT.

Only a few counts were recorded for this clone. This CDR3 is CASSQIGQGVGEQYF. CDR3 DNA: TGTGCCAGCAGCCAAATTGGGCAGGGGGTGGGCGAGCAGTACTTC. The chain uses TRBV7-2 and TRBJ2-7, with 7 bases aligning to TRBD1. Germline values: CDR1 SGHTA, CDR2 FQGNSA. This CDR3 is built from 15 residues. Unmatched junction bases numbered 13, after V lost 5 bases and J lost 6 bases. Filled out from reference TRBV7-2 and TRBJ2-7, the complete variable domain reads GAGVSQSPSNKVTEKGKDVELRCDPISGHTALYWYRQSLGQGLEFLIYFQGNSAPDKSGLPSDRFSAERTGGSVSTLTIQRTQQEDSAVYLCASSQIGQGVGEQYFGPGTRLTVT.

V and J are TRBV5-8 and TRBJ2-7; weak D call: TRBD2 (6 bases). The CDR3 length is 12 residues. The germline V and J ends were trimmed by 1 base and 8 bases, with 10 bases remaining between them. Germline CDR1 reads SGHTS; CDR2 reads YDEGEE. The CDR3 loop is CASSLTGVQQYF. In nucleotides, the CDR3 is TGTGCCAGCAGCTTGACGGGGGTTCAGCAGTACTTC.

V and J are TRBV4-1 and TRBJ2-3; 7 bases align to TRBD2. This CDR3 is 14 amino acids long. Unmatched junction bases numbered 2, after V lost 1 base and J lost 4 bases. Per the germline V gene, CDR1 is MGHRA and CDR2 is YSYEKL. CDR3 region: CASSQGRGADTQYF. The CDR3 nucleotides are TGCGCCAGCAGCCAAGGTCGGGGGGCAGATACGCAGTATTTT.

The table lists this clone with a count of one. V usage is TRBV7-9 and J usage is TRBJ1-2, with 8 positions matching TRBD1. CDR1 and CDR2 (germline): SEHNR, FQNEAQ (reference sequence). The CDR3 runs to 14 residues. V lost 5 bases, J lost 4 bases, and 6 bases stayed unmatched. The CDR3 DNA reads TGTGCCAGCAGCCGCGGACAGGGCGGCTATGGCTACACCTTC. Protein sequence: CASSRGQGGYGYTF.

DNA of the CDR3: TGTGCCAGCAGCGTCCGGGACAGGGGTAGAAACGAGCAGTACTTC. Translation: CASSVRDRGRNEQYF. The chain links TRBV11-2 to TRBJ2-7; 10 bases agree with TRBD1. The CDR3 is 15 amino acids. CDR1 is SGHAT, CDR2 FQNNGV, per germline. Trimming took 5 bases from V and 5 from J; bases not matched to a gene: 9.

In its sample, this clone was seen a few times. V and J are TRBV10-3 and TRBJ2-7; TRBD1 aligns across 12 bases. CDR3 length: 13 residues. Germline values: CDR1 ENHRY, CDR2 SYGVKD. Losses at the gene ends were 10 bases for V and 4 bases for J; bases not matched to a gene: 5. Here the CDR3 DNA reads TGTGCCAGCGGGACAGGGGGCGCGTACGAGCAGTACTTC. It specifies CASGTGGAYEQYF.

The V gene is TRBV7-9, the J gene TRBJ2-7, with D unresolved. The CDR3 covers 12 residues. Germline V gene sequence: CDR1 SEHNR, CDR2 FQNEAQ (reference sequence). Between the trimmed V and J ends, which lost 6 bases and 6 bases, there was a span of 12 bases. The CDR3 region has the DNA TGTGCCAGCAGTTCTACATCTAGCGAGCAGTACTTC. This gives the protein CASSSTSSEQYF.

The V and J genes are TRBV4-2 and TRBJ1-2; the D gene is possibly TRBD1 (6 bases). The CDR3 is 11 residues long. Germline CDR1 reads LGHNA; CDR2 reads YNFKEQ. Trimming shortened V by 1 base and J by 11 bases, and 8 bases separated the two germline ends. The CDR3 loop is CASSQAQGYTF. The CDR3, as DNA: TGTGCCAGCAGCCAAGCCCAGGGGTACACCTTC.

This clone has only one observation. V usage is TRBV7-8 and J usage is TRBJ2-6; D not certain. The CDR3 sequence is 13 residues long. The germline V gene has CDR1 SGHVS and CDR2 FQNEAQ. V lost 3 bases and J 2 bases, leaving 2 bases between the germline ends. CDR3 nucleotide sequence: TGTGCCAGCAGCTTCCCTGGGGCCAACGTCCTGACTTTC. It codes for CASSFPGANVLTF.